This T cell receptor (beta chain) was found in a study of regulatory T cells in long-lasting Graves disease. This clonotype was counted a few times. CDR3-region Arm-PCR and iRepertoire HTBI primers produced the TCR beta libraries. TCRdb re-derived calls from the multiplex PCR reads in MiXCR, one entry per CDR3 protein. The sample holds hundreds of thousands of distinct CDR3 sequences; roughly a sixth are singletons and the top ten take 25%. Time point defined: newly diagnosed GD, antithyroid drugs for less than 3 months. After RNA was extracted from PBMCs, the TCR library was made from it. V lost 5 bases and J 0 bases, leaving 14 bases between the germline ends. The CDR3 has 17 residues. The V gene's germline CDR1 is MNHNS and CDR2 SASEGT. The same specimen was also included in a second study, on T cells in Graves' hyperthyroidism and ophthalmopathy. From that study: TCR CDR3 underwent first-round RT-PCR with the HTBI primer set. Most clonotypes that expanded in the thyroid above 0.001 also showed up in blood.

The sequenced sample was peripheral blood mononuclear cells (PBMCs), obtained at new diagnosis, from a patient treated with antithyroid drugs. This sequence was found in a woman aged 40-65 years with Graves disease. This chain joins TRBV6-1 and TRBJ2-6; D ambiguous. Here the CDR3 DNA reads TGTGCCAGCAGTACCGTCGCCTGGTCCTCTGGGGCCAACGTCCTGACTTTC. This codes for CASSTVAWSSGANVLTF.